The 21 T cell receptor beta chains below all came from one sample that was sequenced in a study of T cells in Graves' hyperthyroidism and ophthalmopathy. Authors of the study amplified TCR beta CDR3 regions from RNA transcripts. The primer set for the first-round RT-PCR of the TCR CDR3 was HTBI. TCRdb re-derived calls from the multiplex PCR reads in MiXCR, one entry per CDR3 protein. The table has about 640,000 distinct CDR3 sequences, more than 12% seen once. Sample: blood. All receptors derive from a woman between 45 and 65 years old with Graves' ophthalmopathy.

V usage is TRBV28 and J usage is TRBJ2-3, with TRBD2 identical over 14 bases. This CDR3 has 19 residues. V gave up 4 bases and J gave up 5 bases; unmatched junction bases: 14. The germline CDR1 and CDR2 sequences are MDHEN and SYDVKM. The CDR3 reads CASSSEGTSGRPRRDTQYF. In DNA form, the CDR3 reads TGTGCCAGCAGTTCTGAGGGGACTAGCGGGAGACCGAGGCGAGATACGCAGTATTTT.

CDR3 protein: CASSNRDSRTDTQYF. The CDR3 region has the DNA TGTGCCAGCAGCAACCGGGACAGCAGGACAGATACGCAGTATTTT. The chain uses TRBV13 and TRBJ2-3; 7 bases align to TRBD1. Germline V gene lookup returns CDR1 PRHDT and CDR2 FYEKMQ (reference sequence). J gave up 3 bases and V 5 bases, and 8 bases lay outside the gene matches. The CDR3 runs to 15 residues.

This clonotype was detected a few times. The chain uses TRBV9 and TRBJ2-7; the D is unclear. V was cut by 0 bases and J by 2 bases, with 9 bases left in between. This CDR3 contains 14 residues. Germline loops: CDR1 SGDLS, CDR2 YYNGEE. DNA of the CDR3: TGTGCCAGCAGCGTAGACCCGAATCCCTACGAGCAGTACTTC. Amino acid sequence: CASSVDPNPYEQYF.

This clonotype occurred a few times. The chain recombines TRBV2 with TRBJ2-1; maybe TRBD2 (5 bases). The CDR3 runs 13 residues. Between the trimmed V and J ends, which lost 5 bases and 7 bases, there was a span of 12 bases. Germline CDR1 is SNHLY and CDR2 is FYNNEI. CDR3 bases: TGTGCCAGCAGTAGCGGTCTTATAAATGAGCAGTTCTTC. It yields the protein CASSSGLINEQFF. The entire variable domain, with the rest obtained from reference TRBV2 and TRBJ2-1, is as follows: EPEVTQTPSHQVTQMGQEVILRCVPISNHLYFYWYRQILGQKVEFLVSFYNNEISEKSEIFDDQFSVERPDGSNFTLKIRSTKLEDSAMYFCASSSGLINEQFFGPGTRLTVL.

This clonotype occurred a few times. V is TRBV27 and J is TRBJ1-1; TRBD1 aligns across 9 bases. Trimming at V came to 6 bases and at J to 7 bases, leaving 9 bases not matched to a gene. The CDR3 totals 14 residues. Looked up from germline, CDR1 is MNHEY and CDR2 is SMNVEV (reference sequence). The CDR3 bases are TGTGCCAGCAGACCAGACAGGGGGTGGAATGAAGCTTTCTTT. Protein: CASRPDRGWNEAFF.

In this sample, this clonotype turned up a few times. This chain links TRBV5-4 with TRBJ2-1; 9 positions agree with TRBD2. J gave up 9 bases and V 0 bases, and 7 bases lay outside the gene matches. Germline CDR1 and CDR2: SGHNT and YYREEE (reference sequence). The CDR3 loop spans 15 amino acids. The CDR3 nucleotides are TGTGCCAGCAGCTTGGGCGGGAGGGCCGAATTTGAGCAGTTCTTC. This encodes CASSLGGRAEFEQFF.

This clonotype appeared a few times. This chain's CDR3 is CASSVDPGGELFF. Written as DNA, the CDR3 is TGTGCCAGCAGCGTAGATCCGGGTGGGGAGCTGTTTTTT. V is TRBV9 and J is TRBJ2-2; D uncertain. The V end was cut by 0 bases, the J end by 8 bases, with 8 bases between. Germline V gene data show CDR1 as SGDLS and CDR2 as YYNGEE. This CDR3 has 13 residues.

This clonotype came up a few times. This may arise from a read error, as a much more abundant clone is one base away. The chain is built from TRBV7-9 and TRBJ1-2, with unresolved D. Germline lookup yields CDR1 SEHNR and CDR2 FQNEAQ (reference sequence). This CDR3 region has 15 residues. V was pared by 3 bases and J by 3 bases, with 14 bases between. CDR3 amino acids: CASSFPTVPYYGYTF. As DNA, the CDR3 is TGTGCCAGCAGCTTCCCAACGGTCCCGTACTATGGCTACACCTTC. Using reference TRBV7-9 and TRBJ1-2 for the parts outside the CDR3, the full variable domain is DTGVSQNPRHKITKRGQNVTFRCDPISEHNRLYWYRQTLGQGPEFLTYFQNEAQLEKSRLLSDRFSAERPKGSFSTLEIQRTEQGDSAMYLCASSFPTVPYYGYTFGSGTRLTVV.

This clonotype occurred many times. DNA of the CDR3: TGTGCCAGCAGCCTAAGTCTGGGGGGGGACTATGGCTACACCTTC. It yields the protein CASSLSLGGDYGYTF. V usage is TRBV7-9 and J usage is TRBJ1-2, with D perhaps TRBD1 (5 bases). The germline gives CDR1 SEHNR, CDR2 FQNEAQ (reference sequence). The V end was cut by 5 bases, the J end by 3 bases, with 16 bases between. The CDR3 loop spans 15 amino acids.

This clonotype was detected a few times. The CDR3 reads CASSPQTRITNEQFF. CDR3 in DNA: TGTGCCAGCAGCCCCCAAACTAGGATCACAAATGAGCAGTTCTTC. The rearrangement joins TRBV14 to TRBJ2-1, with a tentative D call TRBD2 (5 bases). This CDR3 spans 15 amino acids. Germline V CDR1 and CDR2: SGHDN, FVKESK. V gave up 4 bases and J gave up 7 bases, with 17 bases separating them.

This clonotype was seen repeatedly, ten times or more. This chain joins TRBV7-2 and TRBJ1-5; TRBD1 matches at 8 bases. Germline-derived CDR1 and CDR2 are SGHTA and FQGNSA. There are 14 residues in the CDR3. With V trimmed by 4 bases and J by 7 bases, 6 bases remained unmatched. CDR3: CASSSTGGVQPQHF. In nucleotides, the CDR3 is TGTGCCAGCAGCTCCACAGGGGGAGTCCAGCCCCAGCATTTT.

The chain has TRBV7-9 and TRBJ1-3; the match to TRBD1 covers 7 bases. J lost 0 bases, V lost 5 bases, and 7 bases had no gene match. Germline V gives CDR1 SEHNR, CDR2 FQNEAQ (reference sequence). This CDR3 contains 16 residues. The DNA for the CDR3 is TGTGCCAGCAGCCCCAGGGGGGACTACTCTGGAAACACCATATATTTT. Protein sequence: CASSPRGDYSGNTIYF.

The J gene is TRBJ1-5, the V gene TRBV19; no reliable D call. Trimming left V 0 bases short and J 5 bases short, with 14 bases between. There are 16 residues in the CDR3. Germline V lookup: CDR1 LNHDA, CDR2 SQIVND (reference sequence). This chain's CDR3 is CASSIDVSRTYQPQHF. The CDR3 DNA follows: TGTGCCAGTAGTATAGATGTTTCCAGGACCTATCAGCCCCAGCATTTT.

This clonotype was detected only a few times. A much larger clone lies a single base off, so this may be a read error. The gene calls are TRBV6-5 and TRBJ2-2; D may be TRBD1 or TRBD2 (5 bases each). This CDR3 has 19 amino acids. The germline V gene has CDR1 MNHEY and CDR2 SVGAGI. The CDR3 region has the DNA TGTGCCAGCAGTTACGAACGGGGCCTGGGTCGCGCGAACACCGGGGAGCTGTCTTTT. Protein: CASSYERGLGRANTGELSF.

The CDR3, as DNA: TGTGCTAGTGGTTTGGTAGGGACAGGGTCATCGCGGTGGACCGGGGAGCTGTTTTTT. This translates into CASGLVGTGSSRWTGELFF. The chain links TRBV12-5 to TRBJ2-2; 9 bases align to TRBD1. J was trimmed by 5 bases and V by 0 bases; bases with no gene match: 13. Germline loops: CDR1 LGHNT, CDR2 FRNRAP. The CDR3 is 19 residues long.

This clonotype has only a few counts. The chain uses TRBV4-2 and TRBJ2-7, with 10 positions matching TRBD2. J was trimmed by 2 bases and V by 3 bases; bases with no gene match: 4. Germline values: CDR1 LGHNA, CDR2 YNFKEQ. The CDR3 loop spans 15 amino acids. CDR3 region: CASSQGTSVTYEQYF. Here the CDR3 DNA reads TGTGCCAGCAGCCAGGGGACTAGCGTTACCTACGAGCAGTACTTC.

The chain carries TRBV29-1 and TRBJ1-1, with a possible D match to TRBD1 (5 bases). The germline V gene has CDR1 SQVTM and CDR2 ANQGSEA. V lost 7 bases, J lost 1 base, and 13 bases lay in between. This CDR3 contains 13 residues. CDR3 sequence: CSACGGGNTEAFF. CDR3 sequence (DNA): TGCAGCGCCTGTGGGGGGGGGAACACTGAAGCTTTCTTT.

This clonotype was detected many times. The genes are TRBV20-1 and TRBJ2-1, with TRBD2 as a possible D gene (5 bases). V was clipped by 3 bases and J by 0 bases, with 9 bases between them. Per germline, CDR1 DFQATT and CDR2 SNEGSKA (reference sequence). This CDR3 contains 14 residues. CDR3 loop: CSARVGSSYNEQFF. The CDR3 DNA reads as TGCAGTGCTAGGGTGGGGAGCTCCTACAATGAGCAGTTCTTC.

This clonotype was seen ten or more times. The rearrangement joins TRBV2 to TRBJ2-2; no definite D call. The CDR3 loop spans 15 amino acids. The V gene lost 5 bases and the J gene lost 2 bases, with 12 bases spanning the gap. Germline lookup yields CDR1 SNHLY and CDR2 FYNNEI. The DNA for the CDR3 is TGTGCCAGCAGTCCTGCAGTATCAAACACCGGGGAGCTGTTTTTT. Encoded protein: CASSPAVSNTGELFF. The full variable domain, completed using reference TRBV2 and TRBJ2-2, is EPEVTQTPSHQVTQMGQEVILRCVPISNHLYFYWYRQILGQKVEFLVSFYNNEISEKSEIFDDQFSVERPDGSNFTLKIRSTKLEDSAMYFCASSPAVSNTGELFFGEGSRLTVL.

This clonotype was found many times. The chain carries TRBV28 and TRBJ2-1; D may be TRBD2 (6 bases). The CDR3 covers 14 residues. Between the trimmed V and J ends, which lost 6 bases and 1 base, there was a span of 10 bases. CDR1 and CDR2 from the germline V gene are MDHEN and SYDVKM. CDR3 sequence (DNA): TGTGCCAGCAGATCCGGGAGTTCCTACAATGAGCAGTTCTTC. Encoded protein: CASRSGSSYNEQFF. The full variable domain, in which reference TRBV28 and TRBJ2-1 provide the parts outside the CDR3, is DVKVTQSSRYLVKRTGEKVFLECVQDMDHENMFWYRQDPGLGLRLIYFSYDVKMKEKGDIPEGYSVSREKKERFSLILESASTNQTSMYLCASRSGSSYNEQFFGPGTRLTVL.

At least ten counts were recorded for this clonotype. The CDR3 region has the DNA TGTGCCAGCAGTTTCGGGGACAGGGGGTCGGAGATACTGTTTTTT. This encodes CASSFGDRGSEILFF. The chain recombines TRBV28 with TRBJ1-4; 11 bases fit TRBD1. Germline V gene lookup returns CDR1 MDHEN and CDR2 SYDVKM. CDR3 length: 15 residues. J gave up 13 bases and V 3 bases, and 10 bases lay outside the gene matches.